A single sample gave rise to the 28 T cell receptor beta chains below, sequenced in a study of T cells after yellow fever vaccination. TCRdb analysed the 5' RACE reads with MiXCR anew, one entry per CDR3 protein. In the table there are 120,000 or so distinct CDR3 sequences, roughly 15% of which are singletons. The starting material was CD8+ T cells sorted from PBMCs, obtained 5 days after the yellow fever booster vaccination. These receptors were collected from a young man who received the YFV17D yellow fever vaccine.

J is TRBJ1-1 and V is TRBV11-2; D might be TRBD1 (6 bases). V was pared by 10 bases and J by 6 bases, with 15 bases between. The CDR3 sequence is 12 residues long. Germline V gene sequence: CDR1 SGHAT, CDR2 FQNNGV. The CDR3 DNA sequence: TGTGCCACGGGGGCAGGGTTTTCTGAAGCTTTCTTT. This translates into CATGAGFSEAFF.

The chain couples TRBV20-1 to TRBJ2-1, with D maybe TRBD1 (6 bases). Looked up from germline, CDR1 is DFQATT and CDR2 is SNEGSKA (reference sequence). V was shortened by 4 bases and J by 7 bases, with 17 bases between the two germline ends. This CDR3 region has 14 residues. CDR3 sequence: CSAISGGVGNEQFF. As DNA, the CDR3 is TGCAGTGCTATTAGTGGGGGCGTCGGGAATGAGCAGTTCTTC.

This clonotype was recorded many times. V is TRBV4-1 and J is TRBJ2-3; TRBD2 matches at 9 bases. The CDR3 contains 14 residues. Germline trimming cut 3 bases from V and 4 bases from J; bases unmatched to any gene: 2. CDR1 and CDR2 from the germline V gene are MGHRA and YSYEKL. The CDR3 sequence: CASSHKRGADTQYF. CDR3 bases: TGCGCCAGCAGCCACAAGCGGGGGGCAGATACGCAGTATTTT.

The chain uses TRBV6-2 or TRBV6-3 and TRBJ2-2, with unresolved D. In germline, CDR1 is MNHEY, CDR2 SVGEGT. This CDR3 has 12 amino acids. V lost 9 bases to trimming and J lost 1 base, with 6 bases between them. CDR3 sequence (DNA): TGTGCCAGTACAGTGAACACCGGGGAGCTGTTTTTT. It is translated as CASTVNTGELFF.

The rearrangement links TRBV7-9 to TRBJ2-2, with a tentative D call TRBD2 (6 bases). CDR3 length: 15 amino acids. V lost 4 bases, J lost 3 bases, and 12 bases lay in between. Per the germline V gene, CDR1 is SEHNR and CDR2 is FQNEAQ (reference sequence). The CDR3 loop is CASSYRDSYTGELFF. DNA for the CDR3: TGTGCCAGCAGCTATCGGGACTCCTACACCGGGGAGCTGTTTTTT.

The gene calls are TRBV4-3 and TRBJ2-7, with D uncertain. The V end lost 1 base, the J end lost 3 bases, and 13 bases lay between the germline ends. In germline, CDR1 is LGHNA, CDR2 YSLEER. The CDR3 runs 15 residues. The CDR3 loop reads CASSQGPGRGYEQYF. In DNA, the CDR3 is TGCGCCAGCAGCCAAGGTCCAGGCAGAGGCTACGAGCAGTACTTC.

CDR3 amino acids: CASSYEGGGRFYGYTF. The DNA of the CDR3 is TGTGCCAGCAGTTACGAGGGAGGGGGGCGCTTCTATGGCTACACCTTC. V is TRBV6-5 and J is TRBJ1-2; maybe TRBD1 (6 bases). Per the germline V gene, CDR1 is MNHEY and CDR2 is SVGAGI. The CDR3 runs to 16 residues. V shed 2 bases and J shed 4 bases, with 17 bases lying between them.

This clonotype was observed many times. V is TRBV4-2 and J is TRBJ2-5; 7 nucleotides agree with TRBD1. The V segment lost 3 bases and the J segment 4 bases; nucleotides outside the gene matches: 8. The CDR3 runs to 15 residues. Germline V CDR1 and CDR2: LGHNA, YNFKEQ. CDR3 loop: CASSHSRQGPETQYF. In nucleotides, the CDR3 is TGTGCCAGCAGCCACTCCAGACAGGGCCCAGAGACCCAGTACTTC.

This clonotype was observed a few times. This rearrangement joins TRBV6-5 to TRBJ2-3; possibly TRBD2 for D (6 bases). The CDR3 has 15 residues. Trimming removed 6 bases from V and 0 bases from J, with 13 bases in between. Germline lookup yields CDR1 MNHEY and CDR2 SVGAGI. CDR3 DNA: TGTGCCAGCAGGGACGAACGGGGGAGCACAGATACGCAGTATTTT. This sequence encodes CASRDERGSTDTQYF.

The genes are TRBV27 and TRBJ2-7; D may be TRBD1 (6 bases). Trimming removed 3 bases from V and 5 bases from J, with 14 bases in between. The CDR3 totals 14 residues. The germline V gene encodes CDR1 MNHEY and CDR2 SMNVEV (reference sequence). This chain's CDR3 is CASSLGTRGHEQYF. Here the CDR3 DNA reads TGTGCCAGCAGTTTGGGGACACGGGGCCACGAGCAGTACTTC.

The chain carries TRBV6-2 or TRBV6-3 and TRBJ2-7; the D is unclear. The V and J ends lost 3 bases and 0 bases respectively, with 9 bases between them. The CDR3 runs 14 residues. CDR1 and CDR2 (germline): MNHEY, SVGEGT. The CDR3: CASSYGGTSYEQYV. CDR3 bases: TGTGCCAGCAGTTATGGCGGCACCTCCTACGAGCAGTACGTC.

J is TRBJ2-1 and V is TRBV5-1; possible D gene TRBD2, 6 bases. V was trimmed by 6 bases and J by 3 bases, leaving 19 bases between them. This CDR3 is 16 amino acids long. Germline V gives CDR1 SGHRS, CDR2 YFSETQ. This chain's CDR3 is CASKYHWGDIYNEQFF. CDR3 coding DNA: TGCGCCAGCAAATACCACTGGGGGGATATCTACAATGAGCAGTTCTTC.

The rearrangement links TRBV7-9 to TRBJ1-1; D gene unclear. Germline V gene sequence: CDR1 SEHNR, CDR2 FQNEAQ (reference sequence). The length of the CDR3 is 16 residues. V gave up 1 base and J gave up 4 bases, with 16 bases separating them. The CDR3 loop is CASSLEGSPLGTEAFF. CDR3 DNA sequence: TGTGCCAGCAGCTTAGAGGGCTCCCCTCTGGGCACTGAAGCTTTCTTT.

This clonotype was seen a handful of times. The chain recombines TRBV6-1 with TRBJ1-1; D gene unclear. Germline V gene sequence: CDR1 MNHNS, CDR2 SASEGT. The CDR3 has 16 amino acids. The V gene lost 0 bases and the J gene lost 2 bases, with 13 bases spanning the gap. The CDR3 reads CASSEAGARVNTEAFF. The DNA for the CDR3 is TGTGCCAGCAGTGAAGCAGGAGCCCGGGTAAACACTGAAGCTTTCTTT.

The chain links TRBV7-2 to TRBJ2-5; TRBD2 agrees at 11 bases. This CDR3 has 16 residues. Looked up from germline, CDR1 is SGHTA and CDR2 is FQGNSA. V shed 2 bases, J shed 4 bases, and the junction held 6 bases outside the gene matches. The CDR3 DNA sequence: TGTGCCAGCAGCTTATTTAGCGGGGGGGCCTTAGAGACCCAGTACTTC. Protein sequence: CASSLFSGGALETQYF.

This clonotype came up a few times. The chain recombines TRBV12-3 or TRBV12-4 with TRBJ2-3, with TRBD2 matching over 14 bases. The CDR3 spans 16 residues. With V trimmed by 6 bases and J by 5 bases, 7 bases remained unmatched. The CDR3 DNA sequence: TGTGCCAGCAGACTGGGACTAGCGGGGGTGGGAGATACGCAGTATTTT. Translation: CASRLGLAGVGDTQYF.

This clonotype came up a few times. The genes are TRBV11-2 and TRBJ2-3; D is undetermined. In germline, CDR1 is SGHAT, CDR2 FQNNGV. V was cut by 5 bases and J by 6 bases, with 9 bases left in between. This CDR3 is 12 amino acids long. The CDR3 coding sequence is TGTGCCAGCAGCCCCTCGGAGGATACGCAGTATTTT. Protein product: CASSPSEDTQYF.

The CDR3 bases are TGTGCCAGCATGGCCTCTCTATCTTCCGAGACCCAGTACTTC. Translating gives CASMASLSSETQYF. The chain recombines TRBV2 with TRBJ2-5, with D unresolved. CDR1 is SNHLY and CDR2 is FYNNEI in the germline V gene. The CDR3 length is 14 residues. V was clipped by 7 bases and J by 5 bases, with 17 bases between them.

This clonotype turned up a few times. The genes are TRBV9 and TRBJ1-2; TRBD1 aligns across 8 bases. From germline, CDR1 is SGDLS and CDR2 YYNGEE. Trimming at V came to 4 bases and at J to 4 bases, leaving 9 bases not matched to a gene. This CDR3 comprises 15 residues. In DNA form, the CDR3 reads TGTGCCAGCAGCTCGACAGGACAGGGAGCCTATGGCTACACCTTC. Encoded protein: CASSSTGQGAYGYTF.

This chain connects TRBV12-3 or TRBV12-4 to TRBJ1-1; the D is unclear. V gave up 3 bases and J gave up 3 bases, with 11 bases separating them. The length of the CDR3 is 14 residues. The CDR3 DNA sequence: TGTGCCAGCAGTTTCGTCCCCGACCACACTGAAGCTTTCTTT. It codes for CASSFVPDHTEAFF.

The chain recombines TRBV11-2 with TRBJ2-7; D may be TRBD1 (6 bases). CDR1 is SGHAT and CDR2 is FQNNGV in the germline V gene. The CDR3 runs to 15 residues. Between the trimmed V and J ends, which lost 1 base and 5 bases, there was a span of 15 bases. As DNA, the CDR3 is TGTGCCAGCAGCTTAGGTCGCCAGGGGATCGACGAGCAGTACTTC. Its translation: CASSLGRQGIDEQYF.

The CDR3 is CATSRDLQVNQPQHF. CDR3 DNA sequence: TGTGCCACCAGCAGAGATTTGCAGGTCAATCAGCCCCAGCATTTT. The chain is built from TRBV15 and TRBJ1-5; D gene unclear. Germline CDR1 is LNHNV and CDR2 is YYDKDF (reference sequence). The CDR3 length is 15 residues. With 0 bases removed from V and 3 bases from J, the gap between germline ends came to 9 bases.

The CDR3 nucleotides are TGTGCCAGCAGCCCTGGAAATAGGCGCTCGACTGAAGCTTTCTTT. Amino acid sequence: CASSPGNRRSTEAFF. The rearrangement links TRBV7-9 to TRBJ1-1, with no clear D. V lost 5 bases, J lost 5 bases, and 18 bases lay in between. The CDR3 sequence is 15 residues long. CDR1 SEHNR and CDR2 FQNEAQ come from the germline V gene (reference sequence). Based on the CDR3 plus reference TRBV7-9 and TRBJ1-1, the full variable domain is DTGVSQNPRHKITKRGQNVTFRCDPISEHNRLYWYRQTLGQGPEFLTYFQNEAQLEKSRLLSDRFSAERPKGSFSTLEIQRTEQGDSAMYLCASSPGNRRSTEAFFGQGTRLTVV.

This clonotype was picked up a small number of times. This chain links TRBV9 with TRBJ2-7; TRBD1 might be the D (5 bases). CDR1 is SGDLS, CDR2 YYNGEE, per germline. With 4 bases removed from V and 0 bases from J, the gap between germline ends came to 14 bases. The CDR3 has 15 residues. In nucleotides, the CDR3 is TGTGCCAGCAGCCCCTCAGACAGCCCCTCCTACGAGCAGTACTTC. It is translated as CASSPSDSPSYEQYF.

The table lists this clonotype with a few counts. This sequence joins TRBV29-1 and TRBJ2-1; perhaps D is TRBD1 or TRBD2 (6 bases each). V lost 3 bases and J lost 8, with 17 bases in between. Germline V lookup: CDR1 SQVTM, CDR2 ANQGSEA. The CDR3 totals 14 residues. CDR3 region: CSVELGGGLHEQFF. CDR3 in DNA: TGCAGCGTTGAGTTGGGGGGCGGGCTCCATGAGCAGTTCTTC.

J is TRBJ2-1 and V is TRBV7-2, with 8 bases that match TRBD1. The trim removed 5 bases at V and 4 bases at J, leaving 7 bases unmatched. This CDR3 has 15 amino acids. Germline CDR1 SGHTA, CDR2 FQGNSA. The DNA for the CDR3 is TGTGCCAGCAGCGGAACAGGGGGGTCTTACAATGAGCAGTTCTTC. This gives the protein CASSGTGGSYNEQFF.

This clonotype was counted at least ten times. The CDR3 loop is CAISPGQGNTGELFF. The CDR3 bases are TGTGCCATCAGCCCGGGACAGGGGAACACCGGGGAGCTGTTTTTT. The rearrangement links TRBV10-3 to TRBJ2-2; TRBD1 matches at 9 bases. The V segment lost 6 bases and the J segment 1 base; nucleotides outside the gene matches: 3. Looked up from germline, CDR1 is ENHRY and CDR2 is SYGVKD. There are 15 residues in the CDR3.

Only a few counts were recorded for this clonotype. The chain employs TRBV11-2 and TRBJ2-2; 12 bases match TRBD2. Germline CDR1 reads SGHAT; CDR2 reads FQNNGV. V lost 2 bases, J lost 6 bases, and 4 bases stayed unmatched. The CDR3 is 16 residues long. This CDR3 is CASSLPLAGGPGELFF. CDR3 DNA sequence: TGTGCCAGCAGCTTACCTCTAGCGGGGGGGCCCGGGGAGCTGTTTTTT.